Following are 17 T cell receptor beta chains from one sample sequenced in a study of breast tumors, draining lymph nodes, adjacent tissues. Using its own MiXCR run on the multiplex PCR reads, TCRdb lists one record per CDR3 protein. The data contain approximately 12,000 distinct CDR3 sequences, 36% of them singletons. The sample taken for sequencing was breast tumor tissue. The receptor source for this set is a female donor with breast cancer. Some clones in this sample may be carry-over from other donors' samples.

This clonotype was detected ten times or more. CDR3: CASSPLAGAGEQYF. DNA of the CDR3: TGTGCCAGCAGCCCCTTAGCGGGGGCGGGGGAGCAGTACTTC. This chain uses TRBV7-6 with TRBJ2-7; TRBD2 matches 9 bases. V lost 5 bases to trimming and J lost 7 bases; unmatched junction nucleotides: 9. Per germline, CDR1 SGHVS and CDR2 FNYEAQ. CDR3 length equals 14 residues.

V usage is TRBV20-1 and J usage is TRBJ1-2; TRBD1 might be the D (5 bases). V lost 1 base and J 0 bases, leaving 15 bases between the germline ends. CDR3 length: 16 amino acids. Germline-derived CDR1 and CDR2 are DFQATT and SNEGSKA (reference sequence). The CDR3 spells CSARVNRPQTNYGYTF. The CDR3 DNA reads TGCAGTGCTAGAGTCAACAGGCCTCAAACTAACTATGGCTACACCTTC.

V and J are TRBV27 and TRBJ2-2; no firm D call. The germline V gene has CDR1 MNHEY and CDR2 SMNVEV (reference sequence). Trimming cost V 5 bases and J 1 base, with 14 bases left between them. The CDR3 consists of 16 residues. CDR3: CASSPYRDGNTGELFF. As DNA, the CDR3 is TGTGCCAGCAGTCCCTACCGCGACGGGAACACCGGGGAGCTGTTTTTT.

This clonotype was picked up many times. The rearrangement links TRBV5-8 to TRBJ1-4; D may be TRBD1 (5 bases). Germline CDR1 and CDR2: SGHTS and YDEGEE. The CDR3 is 15 amino acids. V was clipped by 1 base and J by 7 bases, with 14 bases between them. CDR3 bases: TGTGCCAGCAGCTTGTGGGTTGGGGGTTCTGAAAAACTGTTTTTT. It encodes CASSLWVGGSEKLFF.

This clonotype was seen only a few times. The V and J genes are TRBV15 and TRBJ2-1, with 7 positions matching TRBD1. Germline V gives CDR1 LNHNV, CDR2 YYDKDF (reference sequence). This CDR3 contains 14 residues. Trimming at V came to 1 base and at J to 8 bases, leaving 5 bases not matched to a gene. CDR3 sequence reads: CATSRGTGEDEQFF. The CDR3 nucleotides are TGTGCCACCAGCAGAGGGACAGGTGAGGATGAGCAGTTCTTC.

This clonotype came up many times. The chain has TRBV6-2 or TRBV6-3 and TRBJ2-5, with 15 positions matching TRBD2. CDR1 and CDR2 (germline): MNHEY, SVGEGT. V lost 2 bases, J lost 5 bases, and 12 bases stayed unmatched. The CDR3 extends over 19 amino acids. The CDR3 loop is CASSYPGTSGGMGVETQYF. The CDR3 DNA follows: TGTGCCAGCAGTTACCCAGGGACTAGCGGGGGGATGGGAGTTGAGACCCAGTACTTC.

The chain employs TRBV27 and TRBJ1-5, with D uncertain. The CDR3 runs 15 residues. Germline V gene sequence: CDR1 MNHEY, CDR2 SMNVEV (reference sequence). V lost 2 bases, J lost 0 bases, and 8 bases lay in between. The CDR3 protein is CASSLGRYSNQPQHF. CDR3 nucleotide sequence: TGTGCCAGCAGTTTAGGCAGGTATAGCAATCAGCCCCAGCATTTT.

This chain connects TRBV6-2 or TRBV6-3 to TRBJ1-6; TRBD1 matches at 7 bases. This CDR3 comprises 13 residues. V shed 8 bases and J 5 bases; nucleotides not matched to a gene: 3. Per germline, CDR1 MNHEY and CDR2 SVGEGT. For the CDR3, the DNA is TGTGCCAGCCGGGACAGAAATAATTCACCCCTCCACTTT. Its translation: CASRDRNNSPLHF.

In this sample, this clonotype turned up many times. The rearrangement uses TRBV7-2 and TRBJ1-4; no reliable D call. The CDR3 consists of 13 residues. Deletions cut 6 bases from V and 5 bases from J, with 10 bases between. Germline CDR1 is SGHTA and CDR2 is FQGNSA. In nucleotides, the CDR3 is TGTGCCAGCAGGCTAAGAGCAAATGAAAAACTGTTTTTT. It is translated as CASRLRANEKLFF.

This clonotype qualifies as medium-sized. The J gene is TRBJ2-1, the V gene TRBV6-6; TRBD2 matches 10 bases. This CDR3 contains 14 residues. Germline CDR1 reads MNHNY; CDR2 reads SVGAGI (reference sequence). V shed 7 bases and J 10 bases; nucleotides not matched to a gene: 10. The CDR3 region has the DNA TGTGCCAGCATTGGTTCTAGCGGGAGTTGGGAGCAGTTCTTC. Protein sequence: CASIGSSGSWEQFF.

By share, this clonotype ranks as large. J is TRBJ2-1 and V is TRBV24-1; D is ambiguous. In germline, CDR1 is KGHDR, CDR2 SFDVKD. Deletions cut 2 bases from V and 2 bases from J, with 6 bases between. The CDR3 sequence is 14 residues long. For the CDR3, the DNA is TGTGCCACCAGTGATTCTCGGCCCTACAATGAGCAGTTCTTC. Translating gives CATSDSRPYNEQFF.

This clonotype came up many times. The chain has TRBV5-1 and TRBJ1-4; D is undetermined. The V end was cut by 5 bases, the J end by 0 bases, with 11 bases between. Looked up from germline, CDR1 is SGHRS and CDR2 is YFSETQ. The CDR3 sequence is 15 residues long. This CDR3 reads CASSIGSATNEKLFF. The CDR3 DNA sequence: TGCGCCAGCAGTATAGGATCTGCAACTAATGAAAAACTGTTTTTT. The full variable domain, rest sourced from reference TRBV5-1 and TRBJ1-4, is KAGVTQTPRYLIKTRGQQVTLSCSPISGHRSVSWYQQTPGQGLQFLFEYFSETQRNKGNFPGRFSGRQFSNSRSEMNVSTLELGDSALYLCASSIGSATNEKLFFGSGTQLSVL.

The chain carries TRBV29-1 and TRBJ2-1; 7 nucleotides line up with TRBD1. This CDR3 is 15 amino acids long. Germline CDR1 and CDR2: SQVTM and ANQGSEA. The ends lost 0 bases at V and 5 bases at J; junction bases unmatched: 7. CDR3 DNA sequence: TGCAGCGTTGAAGAGCAGGGACAGACAAACAATGAGCAGTTCTTC. It specifies CSVEEQGQTNNEQFF.

The CDR3 DNA sequence: TGTGCCAGCAGTGATAGGGAGGGGAAGCGTTACAATGAGCAGTTCTTC. Translated: CASSDREGKRYNEQFF. V is TRBV25-1 and J is TRBJ2-1; 7 bases are a match to TRBD2. V lost 3 bases, J lost 4 bases, and 9 bases stayed unmatched. Germline V gene sequence: CDR1 MGHDK, CDR2 SYGVNS. This CDR3 contains 16 residues.

The chain recombines TRBV12-3 or TRBV12-4 with TRBJ2-7; tentatively, D is TRBD1 or TRBD2 (5 bases each). The CDR3 is 15 residues long. The germline V and J ends were trimmed by 6 bases and 2 bases, with 17 bases remaining between them. CDR3 coding DNA: TGTGCCAGCAGCCGAAACCGGGACCCCCCCTACGAGCAGTACTTC. Translation: CASSRNRDPPYEQYF.

This CDR3 reads CASIDRTELGQFF. The CDR3 region has the DNA TGTGCCAGTATCGACAGGACTGAACTGGGGCAGTTCTTC. This rearrangement joins TRBV19 to TRBJ2-1, with D maybe TRBD1 (6 bases). V dropped 7 bases and J dropped 12 bases, with 19 bases sitting between them. This CDR3 is 13 amino acids long. Looked up from germline, CDR1 is LNHDA and CDR2 is SQIVND (reference sequence).

The chain is built from TRBV11-2 and TRBJ2-7; D ambiguous. Germline CDR1 and CDR2: SGHAT and FQNNGV. The CDR3 is 13 amino acids. Trimming shortened V by 2 bases and J by 3 bases, and 8 bases separated the two germline ends. The CDR3 DNA follows: TGTGCCAGCAGCTTAAGTGGTGTCTACGAGCAGTACTTC. This codes for CASSLSGVYEQYF.